This T cell receptor beta chain is drawn from a study of immune cell composition in non-small cell lung cancer. Normal lung was taken at the farthest possible site, at least 3 cm from tumour. Method: immunoSEQ multiplex PCR; TCRdb's copy keeps in-frame clones and lacks some. The data contain around 16,000 clones, 77% of them singletons. From germline, CDR1 is SGHRS and CDR2 YFSETQ. CDR3 length: 17 amino acids. The V gene lost 0 bases and the J gene lost 0 bases, with 12 bases spanning the gap. A further study also used this sample, focusing on CD4 T cells in lung cancer. That publication notes: Before giving blood, patients had received treatments including platinum chemotherapy, some also nivolumab or pembrolizumab. Some responses in blood might come from in vitro naive priming, not memory.

This sequence originates from a human donor with non-small cell lung cancer. Material: non-adjacent lung tissue. The rearrangement joins TRBV5-1 to TRBJ2-2; D could derive from TRBD1 or TRBD2 (5 bases each). The CDR3 nucleotides read TGCGCCAGCAGCTTGGGTGGGACGTCCGCGAACACCGGGGAGCTGTTTTTT. Amino acid sequence: CASSLGGTSANTGELFF.